These 2 T cell receptor beta chains originate from one sample sequenced in a study of T-cell reconstitution after alpha-beta-depleted transplantation in children. The TCRbeta library incorporated unique molecular identifiers. TCRdb fed the PCR reads into MiXCR, producing one record per CDR3 protein. The table records around 800,000 distinct CDR3 sequences, around 15% of them present only once. The sample consisted of PBMCs, mostly from graft donor cells, taken 360 days after TCRalphabeta/CD19-depleted stem cell transplant. Receptors originate from a male patient between 5 and 17 years old who had a stem cell transplant for acute lymphoblastic leukemia, so the T cells may come from the graft donor.

Only a few counts were recorded for this clonotype. V usage is TRBV4-1 and J usage is TRBJ2-6; D uncertain. Germline V gives CDR1 MGHRA, CDR2 YSYEKL. V shed 4 bases and J shed 0 bases, with 13 bases lying between them. This CDR3 has 17 residues. CDR3 coding DNA: TGCGCCAGCAGCCTTAACTCGGGTCTCTCTGGGGCCAACGTCCTGACTTTC. This translates into CASSLNSGLSGANVLTF.

This clonotype has only a few counts. The V gene is TRBV27, the J gene TRBJ1-1; maybe TRBD1 (5 bases). Germline V gene sequence: CDR1 MNHEY, CDR2 SMNVEV (reference sequence). The CDR3 extends over 16 amino acids. With 4 bases removed from V and 2 bases from J, the gap between germline ends came to 17 bases. The DNA for the CDR3 is TGTGCCAGCAGTTCAGGGCGGTGGGCCGGAAACACTGAAGCTTTCTTT. This sequence encodes CASSSGRWAGNTEAFF.